This T cell receptor beta chain was observed in a study of T-cell memory formation after mild COVID-19 (dated by TCRdb to 2020 to 2023). Background for the entire study: TCR sequence clusters from the two donors were largely donor specific. In two donors, T-cell clones that expanded and contracted after mild COVID-19 were tracked by sequencing TCRalpha and TCRbeta repertoires over time. Two young, previously healthy adult volunteers made up the cohort, one male and one female.

This clonotype was seen more than once but under ten times. Its specific antigen is unknown. Per-nucleotide qualities are absent, and no much larger clonotype sits a single base away. Summary of the overall study and its limitations: Balanced CD4/CD8 phenotypes were observed for clones contracting from day 15 to 85, whereas a bias towards CD4+ was observed for a second wave of clones expanding from day 15 to 37. Only two mild cases were covered by the study, and larger cohorts that include severe cases with pre-infection samples were considered necessary. Some responding clones were detected in pre-infection memory, suggesting pre-existing cross-reactive memory T cells joined the SARS-CoV-2 response. Contracting CD4+ clones were found mainly in CM and EM memory subsets, while CD8+ clones were enriched in EMRA. SARS-CoV-2 specificity was not confirmed for the second-wave clones peaking on day 37.

Ficoll-Paque density gradient centrifugation was used to isolate PBMCs. Including cysteine and phenylalanine, the CDR3 has 13 amino acids. Just the 39-base CDR3 DNA is kept, in frame starting at base 1. V is shortened by 8 bases, J by 4 bases, and the region joining them spans 15 bases. CDR1 MDHEN and CDR2 SYDVKM are derived from the germline V gene. TCRdb names Illumina NovaSeq 6000 as the instrument used. cDNA libraries for TCRalpha and TCRbeta were prepared by 5'RACE using constant-segment primers, with sample barcodes and unique molecular identifiers added. RNA was extracted from every sample with Trizol reagent. The libraries were amplified in two PCR steps, and the second step added a second sample barcode and Illumina TruSeq adapters. The libraries were sequenced on an Illumina NovaSeq using 2 x 150 bp paired-end reads. In the source study's methods: The reads were demultiplexed and collapsed into UMI-guided consensus sequences using migec v1.2.7. With mixcr v2.1.11, UMI consensuses were aligned to TRA and TRB V and J templates and assembled into clonotypes. A clonotype was counted as expanded or contracted only if both edgeR and NoisET called the change significant, with noise models trained on biological replicates. For edgeR calls, the cutoffs were a false discovery rate-adjusted p below 0.01 and a log2 fold-change threshold of 1. PCA with hierarchical clustering of max-normalized trajectories of the 1000 most abundant clonotypes was used as exploratory dynamics analysis. Separately sequenced CD4+ and CD8+ repertoires were used to assign the CD4 or CD8 phenotype of responding clones. Clones were called with MiXCR by TCRdb after fastp trimmed the public reads at Q25, and only in-frame beta chains were retained. Rows are combined by CDR3 protein, so each entry shows the most common genes and DNA. What appears here as the V and J calls and clone size reflects TCRdb's work, not the paper's. Across this sample there are about half a million distinct CDR3 sequences, with roughly 20% seen only once. The ten largest clones add up to roughly an eighth of the sample.

This receptor was obtained from an adult woman who had mild COVID-19 (a few samples of this study predate the infection). The sample titles of this study are shuffled in the database, so cell type and time point are left out; the donor was told from shared clones. The sequencing sample was made of PBMCs or a T cell subset sorted from them (not recorded which). The V and J segments used are TRBV28 and TRBJ2-7; TRBD1 could be the D gene, as 5 bases match. The CDR3 reads CASFSRQPYEQYF. The nucleotide sequence reads TGTGCCAGCTTCTCTCGACAGCCTTACGAGCAGTACTTC.